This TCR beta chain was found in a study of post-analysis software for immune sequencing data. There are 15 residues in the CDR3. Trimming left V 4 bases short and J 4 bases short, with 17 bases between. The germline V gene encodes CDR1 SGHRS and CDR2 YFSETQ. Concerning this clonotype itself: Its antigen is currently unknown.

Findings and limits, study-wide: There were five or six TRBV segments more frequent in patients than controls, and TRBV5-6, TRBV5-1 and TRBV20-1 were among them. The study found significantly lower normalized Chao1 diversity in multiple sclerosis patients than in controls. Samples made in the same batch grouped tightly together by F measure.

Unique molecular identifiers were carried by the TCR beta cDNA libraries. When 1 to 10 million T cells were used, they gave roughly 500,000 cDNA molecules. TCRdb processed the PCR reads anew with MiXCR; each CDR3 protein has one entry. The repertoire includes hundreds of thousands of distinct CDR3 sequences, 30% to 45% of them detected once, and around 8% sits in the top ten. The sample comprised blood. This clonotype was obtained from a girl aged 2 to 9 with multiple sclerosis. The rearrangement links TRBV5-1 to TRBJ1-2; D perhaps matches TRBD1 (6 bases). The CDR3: CASSPGQTSSYGYTF. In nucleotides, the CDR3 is TGCGCCAGCAGCCCCGGACAGACTTCTTCCTATGGCTACACCTTC.